Sequencing of this TCR beta chain was carried out in a study of cytomegalovirus exposure and HLA in healthy donors. Study findings and constraints: In a later analysis, common viral pathogens appeared linked to several of the most significant clusters.

The primer mix had 60 Vbeta and 13 Jbeta primers. Sequencing was performed with immunoSEQ multiplex PCR; in TCRdb, only in-frame clones are kept and a portion is missing. The sample records 100,000 to 150,000 clones, roughly four fifths being singletons. Notes on this clone: Its specificity is not known.

CDR1 and CDR2 from the germline V gene are MGHRA and YSYEKL. V was shortened by 1 base and J by 5 bases, with 7 bases between the two germline ends. The CDR3 contains 13 residues. This TCR was recovered from a man in his forties or fifties in good health and CMV-seronegative. The sample was PBMCs. The chain links TRBV4-1 to TRBJ2-3; D is ambiguous. The chain's CDR3 is CASSQGRQDTQYF. The CDR3 coding sequence is TGCGCCAGCAGCCAAGGGCGGCAAGATACGCAGTATTTT.